The rows below give T cell receptor beta chains drawn from one sample of a study of blood T cell repertoires in COVID-19. Method: immunoSEQ multiplex PCR; TCRdb's copy keeps in-frame clones and lacks some. The sample has about 260,000 clones, roughly 86% seen once. Material: PBMCs or T cells enriched from blood (not recorded which). These receptors were taken from a woman aged 50 to 65 who had recovered from COVID-19. Each CDR3 is given with its conserved first and last residue. A D gene is named only where the DNA matches it firmly. Size is stated for part of the rows, as once, few or many counts, or as a class when the clone is expanded.

D: NA; J: TRBJ2-2; V: TRBV24-1; size: NA; DNA: TGTGCCACAGGGAGTCAGAGGTACACCGGGGAGCTGTTTTTT; CDR3: CATGSQRYTGELFF
D: TRBD2; J: TRBJ2-1; V: TRBV5-8; size: NA; DNA: TGTGCCAGCAGCTTCCCTGAGTCGGAACTAGCGGCAGTTATCGATGAGCAGTTCTTC; CDR3: CASSFPESELAAVIDEQFF
D: TRBD2; J: TRBJ2-1; V: TRBV7-2; size: NA; DNA: TGTGCCAGCAGCTTAGGAGGCGGGAGGGCCCGGAATGAGCAGTTCTTC; CDR3: CASSLGGGRARNEQFF
D: NA; J: TRBJ2-7; V: TRBV7-6; size: NA; DNA: TGTGCCAGCAGCTCCCTCAGGTCCGGACTCAAACCTCCTGTGCAGTACTTC; CDR3: CASSSLRSGLKPPVQYF
D: NA; J: TRBJ2-1; V: TRBV11-2; size: NA; DNA: TGTGCCAGCAGCTTATCCGGGGACATGGAGGTCTTC; CDR3: CASSLSGDMEVF
D: TRBD1; J: TRBJ1-4; V: TRBV12-3/TRBV12-4; size: once; DNA: TGTGCCAGCAGTCCTTCGACAGGGTCACTGTTTTTT; CDR3: CASSPSTGSLFF
D: NA; J: TRBJ2-2; V: TRBV19; size: NA; DNA: TGTGCCAGTAGTGGTCTGGGTGGGGCCACCGGGGAGCTGTTTTTT; CDR3: CASSGLGGATGELFF
D: TRBD2; J: TRBJ2-3; V: TRBV12-3/TRBV12-4; size: NA; DNA: TGTGCCAGCAGTTTAGGGGGGGGTACGCAGTATTTT; CDR3: CASSLGGGTQYF
D: NA; J: TRBJ1-2; V: TRBV4-3; size: NA; DNA: TGCGCCAGCAGCCAATTTATTGACACTTCCTATGGCTACACCTTC; CDR3: CASSQFIDTSYGYTF
D: TRBD1; J: TRBJ1-1; V: TRBV12-3/TRBV12-4; size: NA; DNA: TGTGCCAGCAGTTCGGGACAGTTCTATGAAGCTTTCTTT; CDR3: CASSSGQFYEAFF
D: TRBD2; J: TRBJ2-7; V: TRBV25-1; size: NA; DNA: TGTGCCAGCAGTGATTCTAGCGGGATCTCCTACGAGCAGTACTTC; CDR3: CASSDSSGISYEQYF
D: TRBD1; J: TRBJ1-5; V: TRBV6-5; size: NA; DNA: TGTGCCAGCAGGGACAGGGATTCCAATCAGCCCCAGCATTTT; CDR3: CASRDRDSNQPQHF
D: NA; J: TRBJ1-2; V: TRBV30; size: few; DNA: TGTGCCTGGAGTGTCACAGGGCCTAAAGCCTATGGCTACACCTTC; CDR3: CAWSVTGPKAYGYTF
D: TRBD2; J: TRBJ2-7; V: TRBV27; size: NA; DNA: TGTGCCAGCAGTGTCCAATACATAGCGGGCCCCCCCCTCCGGCAGTACTTC; CDR3: CASSVQYIAGPPLRQYF
D: TRBD1; J: TRBJ1-6; V: TRBV18; size: once; DNA: TGTGCCAGCTCACCCGAAACCCCCGGGACAGGGGCGTCGAATTCACCCCTCCACTTT; CDR3: CASSPETPGTGASNSPLHF
D: NA; J: TRBJ2-7; V: TRBV6-1; size: NA; DNA: TGTGCCAGCAGTGAAGACAGAAGATCCTACGAGCAGTACTTC; CDR3: CASSEDRRSYEQYF
D: NA; J: TRBJ1-5; V: TRBV2; size: NA; DNA: TGTGCCAGCAGTGGGCTTATTAGCAATCAGCCCCAGCATTTT; CDR3: CASSGLISNQPQHF
D: TRBD1; J: TRBJ1-1; V: TRBV10-3; size: NA; DNA: TGTGCCATCAGTCCGGGACAGGGGGCCAACACTGAAGCTTTCTTT; CDR3: CAISPGQGANTEAFF
D: NA; J: TRBJ1-2; V: TRBV4-3; size: NA; DNA: TGCGCCAGCAGCGCACGGACAGCAAAGTATGGCTACACCTTC; CDR3: CASSARTAKYGYTF
D: NA; J: TRBJ1-4; V: TRBV5-1; size: once; DNA: TGCGCCAGCAGTCCCTCGGTGGGGGGTGGTAATGAAAAACTGTTTTTT; CDR3: CASSPSVGGGNEKLFF
D: NA; J: TRBJ2-5; V: TRBV4-3; size: NA; DNA: TGCGCCAGCAGCCAAGATCTTGGTCAGGGGACCCAGTACTTC; CDR3: CASSQDLGQGTQYF
D: NA; J: TRBJ2-1; V: TRBV2; size: NA; DNA: TGTGCCAGCAGGGGCGGGATAATTGGGGAGGAGCAGTTCTTC; CDR3: CASRGGIIGEEQFF
D: NA; J: TRBJ1-6; V: TRBV7-3; size: once; DNA: TGTGCCAGCAGCTTGGACAGTTATAATTCACCCCTCCACTTT; CDR3: CASSLDSYNSPLHF
D: NA; J: TRBJ1-3; V: TRBV6-5; size: NA; DNA: TGTGCCAGCAGTTACAAGTCAGGGGTAGAAAACACCATATATTTT; CDR3: CASSYKSGVENTIYF
D: NA; J: TRBJ1-2; V: TRBV6-5; size: NA; DNA: TGTGCCAGCAGTTACCCCGGACAGTTCGGCTACACCTTC; CDR3: CASSYPGQFGYTF
D: NA; J: TRBJ1-4; V: TRBV28; size: NA; DNA: TGTGCCAGCAGTTCCGAATTCAGAAAACTGTTTTTT; CDR3: CASSSEFRKLFF
D: TRBD2; J: TRBJ2-1; V: TRBV18; size: NA; DNA: TGTGCCAGCTCACCTCTTCATGCTCCGGGGGGAATCACCTACAATGAGCAGTTCTTC; CDR3: CASSPLHAPGGITYNEQFF
D: TRBD1; J: TRBJ2-5; V: TRBV5-4; size: NA; DNA: TGTGCCAGCAGCTTTGGTGGGACAGGGCCGCGCCGGGAGACCCAGTACTTC; CDR3: CASSFGGTGPRRETQYF
D: TRBD1; J: TRBJ1-2; V: TRBV5-6; size: NA; DNA: TGTGCCAGCAGCTCACGTGACAGGGACAACTATGGCTACACCTTC; CDR3: CASSSRDRDNYGYTF
D: TRBD1; J: TRBJ2-3; V: TRBV5-1; size: NA; DNA: TGCGCCAGCAGCCCAGGGACAGTAAGCACAGATACGCAGTATTTT; CDR3: CASSPGTVSTDTQYF
D: TRBD1; J: TRBJ1-1; V: TRBV3-1/TRBV3-2; size: NA; DNA: TGTGCCAGCAGCCAAGATCGACAGGGACGGGTGTTCTTT; CDR3: CASSQDRQGRVFF
D: TRBD2; J: TRBJ2-1; V: TRBV4-2; size: NA; DNA: TGTGCCAGCAGCCCTACATACGCGGGAGGTGTGTACAATGAGCAGTTCTTC; CDR3: CASSPTYAGGVYNEQFF
D: NA; J: TRBJ1-1; V: TRBV18; size: NA; DNA: TGTGCCAGCTCACCGGGCGGGCCGGGCACTGAAGCTTTCTTT; CDR3: CASSPGGPGTEAFF
D: TRBD1; J: TRBJ1-3; V: TRBV4-1; size: NA; DNA: TGCGCCAGCAGCCAAGAAGGGACAGGGGGGGGAAACACCATATATTTT; CDR3: CASSQEGTGGGNTIYF
D: NA; J: TRBJ1-5; V: TRBV4-1; size: NA; DNA: TGCGCCAGCAGCCAACTTTACAAAGGGGCGCAGCCCCAGCATTTT; CDR3: CASSQLYKGAQPQHF
D: NA; J: TRBJ1-1; V: TRBV7-9; size: NA; DNA: TGTGCCAGCAGCTGGCCGCGGGCTTTCTTT; CDR3: CASSWPRAFF
D: NA; J: TRBJ2-5; V: TRBV18; size: NA; DNA: TGTGCCAGCTCACCCGATCTGGAGGAGACCCAGTACTTC; CDR3: CASSPDLEETQYF
D: NA; J: TRBJ1-4; V: TRBV30; size: NA; DNA: TGTGCCTGGAGCTTACAAGAAAAACTGTTTTTT; CDR3: CAWSLQEKLFF
D: TRBD1; J: TRBJ1-2; V: TRBV7-2; size: NA; DNA: TGTGCCAGCAGCTTAAACAGGGGCTATGGCTACACCTTC; CDR3: CASSLNRGYGYTF
D: NA; J: TRBJ1-5; V: TRBV27; size: NA; DNA: TGTGCCAGCAGTTTACAGGGGAATCAGCCCCAGCATTTT; CDR3: CASSLQGNQPQHF
D: TRBD1; J: TRBJ1-1; V: TRBV6-2/TRBV6-3; size: NA; DNA: TGTGCCAGCAGTTCGCGGGACAGGGGGCTGGCGAACACTGAAGCTTTCTTT; CDR3: CASSSRDRGLANTEAFF
D: TRBD1; J: TRBJ2-7; V: TRBV27; size: few; DNA: TGTGCCAGCAGCTCTGACAGGGGGCTCTACGAGCAGTACTTC; CDR3: CASSSDRGLYEQYF
D: NA; J: TRBJ2-1; V: TRBV18; size: NA; DNA: TGTGCCAGCTCACTGGACAGTTCATGGAATGAGCAGTTCTTC; CDR3: CASSLDSSWNEQFF
D: TRBD1; J: TRBJ1-5; V: TRBV27; size: NA; DNA: TGTGCCAGCAGGACAGGGGGCCCCAATCAGCCCCAGCATTTT; CDR3: CASRTGGPNQPQHF
D: TRBD2; J: TRBJ2-2; V: TRBV5-1; size: once; DNA: TGCGCCAGCAGCCTCGGGACTAGCGGGGGAGTCACCGGGGAGCTGTTTTTT; CDR3: CASSLGTSGGVTGELFF
D: NA; J: TRBJ1-1; V: TRBV19; size: NA; DNA: TGTGCCAGTAGTGACTCCGAGTTGGGGAACACTGAAGCTTTCTTT; CDR3: CASSDSELGNTEAFF
D: NA; J: TRBJ1-4; V: TRBV3-1/TRBV3-2; size: few; DNA: TGTGCCAGCAGCCAAGGGACATGGGAAAAACTGTTTTTT; CDR3: CASSQGTWEKLFF
D: NA; J: TRBJ2-1; V: TRBV6-2/TRBV6-3; size: NA; DNA: TGTGCCAGCAGTTACTCTAGCTACAATGAGCAGTTCTTC; CDR3: CASSYSSYNEQFF
D: TRBD1; J: TRBJ1-1; V: TRBV5-6; size: once; DNA: TGTGCCAGCAGCTTAGGGAAGGGGGCGAACACTGAAGCTTTCTTT; CDR3: CASSLGKGANTEAFF
D: TRBD1; J: TRBJ1-2; V: TRBV3-1/TRBV3-2; size: few; DNA: TGTGCCAGCAGCCCCGGGACAGGCGAGCGGGGCTACACCTTC; CDR3: CASSPGTGERGYTF
D: NA; J: TRBJ1-2; V: TRBV28; size: NA; DNA: TGTGCCAGCAGTTTTAGGGCAGGGGTACACGGCACCTTC; CDR3: CASSFRAGVHGTF
D: TRBD1; J: TRBJ1-2; V: TRBV20-1; size: few; DNA: TGCAGTGCTAGTCCAGGACAGGGGGCGAACTATGGCTACACCTTC; CDR3: CSASPGQGANYGYTF